This T cell receptor (beta chain) appears in the sequencing data of a study of T-cell reconstitution after alpha-beta-depleted transplantation in children. Unique molecular identifiers featured in how the TCRbeta library was prepared. MiXCR, run by TCRdb on the PCR reads, gives a single entry per CDR3 protein. The data hold around 960,000 distinct CDR3 sequences, with less than 30% observed a single time. The germline CDR1 and CDR2 sequences are SQVTM and ANQGSEA. This CDR3 is 12 amino acids long. Trimming removed 0 bases at V and 6 bases at J, with 9 bases between. On this clonotype itself: Its antigen is currently unknown.

Study-wide results and caveats: Surviving recipient T cells and intrathymic progenitors accounted for some patients' high TCRbeta diversity at day 60. T-cell counts and diversity at one year post-transplant came mainly from newly produced T cells. Expanded clones from the graft, numbering several hundred, reportedly supplied alpha-beta T cells about two months after transplant.

The starting material was PBMCs, mostly from graft donor cells, obtained 360 days after TCRalphabeta/CD19-depleted stem cell transplant. The chain employs TRBV29-1 and TRBJ2-7; tentative D call: TRBD2 (6 bases). This receptor was obtained from a boy younger than two who had a stem cell transplant for SCID, so the T cells may come from the graft donor. CDR3 sequence: CSVEDKGGEQYF. In DNA, the CDR3 is TGCAGCGTTGAAGATAAGGGAGGCGAGCAGTACTTC.